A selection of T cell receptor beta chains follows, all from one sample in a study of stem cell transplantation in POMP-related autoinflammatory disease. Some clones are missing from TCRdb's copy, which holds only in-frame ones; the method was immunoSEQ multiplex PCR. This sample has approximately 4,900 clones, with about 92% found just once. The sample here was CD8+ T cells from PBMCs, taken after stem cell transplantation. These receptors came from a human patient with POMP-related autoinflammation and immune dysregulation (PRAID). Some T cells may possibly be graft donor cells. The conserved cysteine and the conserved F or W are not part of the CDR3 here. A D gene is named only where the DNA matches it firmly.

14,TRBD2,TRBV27,ASSLLAGDSYNEQF
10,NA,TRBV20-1,SASPEVDEQF
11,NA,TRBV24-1,ATSAGQIYEQY
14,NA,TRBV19,ASSIRGTNAKNIQY
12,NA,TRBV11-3,ASSLNLNTGELF
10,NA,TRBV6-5,ASGYTTGELF
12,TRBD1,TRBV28,ASSRQGPKFSQH
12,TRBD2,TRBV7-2,ASSFPAGDHEQY
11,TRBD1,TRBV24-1,ATSDHRGSEQY
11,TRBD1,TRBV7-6,ASTGGAGNTIY
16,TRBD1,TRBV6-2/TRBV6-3,ASSYSTGGLRDTGELF
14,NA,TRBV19,ASSIVGRMESSPLH
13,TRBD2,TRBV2,ASPRTSGSYNEQF
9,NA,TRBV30,AWVDSYEQY
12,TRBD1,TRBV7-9,ASRPTGVNYEQY
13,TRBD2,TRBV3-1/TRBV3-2,ASSLGTSGSYEQY
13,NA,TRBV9,ASSEFTGSSYEQY
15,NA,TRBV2,ASSGASPGVSTDTQY
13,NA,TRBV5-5,ASSLDRVGTGEAF
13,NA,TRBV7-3,ASSLGTAASYEQY
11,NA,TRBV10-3,AISESGDQPQH
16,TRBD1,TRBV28,ASSAGTGGFYGANVLT
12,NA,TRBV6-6,ASRSGRANTEAF
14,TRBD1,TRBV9,ASSEHPGTGNSPLH
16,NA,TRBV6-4,ASSDRYGRGVGNQPQH
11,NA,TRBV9,ASSVGTYNEQF
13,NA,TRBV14,ASSRGGPYQETQY
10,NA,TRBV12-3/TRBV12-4,ASTYRYNEQF
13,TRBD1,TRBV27,ASSLSTGIDNEQF
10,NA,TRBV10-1,ASSDRDYEQY
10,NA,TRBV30,AWDSLSNEQF
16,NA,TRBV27,ASSLSLPSSRSGYEQY
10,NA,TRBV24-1,ATRGVDYGYT
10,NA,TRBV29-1,SVEGGYDGYT
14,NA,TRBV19,ASSIDHMRGDTEAF
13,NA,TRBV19,ASSIQVGVNTEAF
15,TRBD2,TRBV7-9,ASSLTLAGMHTDTQY
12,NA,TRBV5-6,ASSSRHRVNEQF
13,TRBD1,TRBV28,ASSLSTGGGETQY
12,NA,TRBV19,ASSIILASYEQY
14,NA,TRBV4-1,ASSQDGLADDYEQY
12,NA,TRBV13,ASSLGGFNQPQH
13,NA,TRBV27,ASSLDYQDTDTQY
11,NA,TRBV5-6,ASSRREVYEQY
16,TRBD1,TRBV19,ASSPRSGTGGLPGELF
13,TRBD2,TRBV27,ASSLSLAGGYEQY
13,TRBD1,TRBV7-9,ASSFETGFGYEQY
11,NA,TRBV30,AWDTGMNTEAF
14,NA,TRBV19,ASSPRRQKSTYEQY